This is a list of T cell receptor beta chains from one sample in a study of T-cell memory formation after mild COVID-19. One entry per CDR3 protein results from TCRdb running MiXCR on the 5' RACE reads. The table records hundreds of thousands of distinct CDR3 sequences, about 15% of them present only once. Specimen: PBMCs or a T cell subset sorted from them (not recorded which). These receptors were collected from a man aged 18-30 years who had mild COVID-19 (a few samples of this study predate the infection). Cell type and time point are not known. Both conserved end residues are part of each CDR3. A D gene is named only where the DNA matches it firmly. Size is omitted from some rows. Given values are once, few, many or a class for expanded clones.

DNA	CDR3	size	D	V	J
TGTGCCAGCAGCTTAGCCCTAACTGGCACAGATACGCAGTATTTT	CASSLALTGTDTQYF	.	.	TRBV11-2	TRBJ2-3
TGCAGTGCTAGATCACTAGCGGGGGATCCACGTTACAATGAGCAGTTCTTC	CSARSLAGDPRYNEQFF	many	TRBD2	TRBV20-1	TRBJ2-1
TGTGCCAGCAGCTTAGGAACAGGGCTAAACACCATATATTTT	CASSLGTGLNTIYF	few	.	TRBV7-2	TRBJ1-3
TGTGCCACCATCGAGGGACTTGGAGAGACCCAGTACTTC	CATIEGLGETQYF	.	.	TRBV6-2/TRBV6-3	TRBJ2-5
TGTGCCAGCAGCCAAGAGACCCAGGGGTCGTTCTATGGCTACACCTTC	CASSQETQGSFYGYTF	few	.	TRBV4-2	TRBJ1-2
TGTGCCAGCAGCCTCCGGGGGGGGCAGTACAATGAGCAGTTCTTC	CASSLRGGQYNEQFF	.	TRBD2	TRBV9	TRBJ2-1
TGTGCCAGCAGCTCGAGACAGGGTGATGGCTACACCTTC	CASSSRQGDGYTF	.	TRBD1	TRBV7-2	TRBJ1-2
TGCAGTGCGTCGGACAGGGGGCGGGAGCAGTACTTC	CSASDRGREQYF	.	TRBD1	TRBV20-1	TRBJ2-7
TGTGCCAGCAGTTTAACTGAAGTGGATACTGAAGCTTTCTTT	CASSLTEVDTEAFF	.	.	TRBV12-3/TRBV12-4	TRBJ1-1
TGTGCCAGCAGTTTAAAGGGAGGGATTGGCTACACCTTC	CASSLKGGIGYTF	.	.	TRBV27	TRBJ1-2
TGTGCCAGCAGCGTGGATGGCGGCACAGATACGCAGTATTTT	CASSVDGGTDTQYF	many	.	TRBV7-2	TRBJ2-3
TGTGCCACCAGCAGAGGGATGGGGGTCCTAACAACTAATGAAAAACTGTTTTTT	CATSRGMGVLTTNEKLFF	few	.	TRBV15	TRBJ1-4
TGTGCCAGCAGTTTCGACAGCCAAGGAGGCTACACCTTC	CASSFDSQGGYTF	few	.	TRBV5-6	TRBJ1-2
TGTGCCAGCAGTCTACAGGGTATCAATCAGCCCCAGCATTTT	CASSLQGINQPQHF	.	.	TRBV6-5	TRBJ1-5
TGTGCCAGCAGTTTATATGGAGGCCGCCTCGTTGGGGGCTACACCTTC	CASSLYGGRLVGGYTF	.	.	TRBV12-3/TRBV12-4	TRBJ1-2
TGTGCCAGCAGCTTCTCTCGGGGTCCTGAAGCTTTCTTT	CASSFSRGPEAFF	few	.	TRBV7-2	TRBJ1-1
TGTGCCAGTAGTATTATCTCTAAAGAGACCCAGTACTTC	CASSIISKETQYF	many	.	TRBV19	TRBJ2-5
TGCGCCAGCAGCCAAGGAACATTTAACACTGAAGCTTTCTTT	CASSQGTFNTEAFF	few	.	TRBV4-1	TRBJ1-1
TGTGCCAGCAGTTTCCCCCGCCGACAGGATAACTACAATGAGCAGTTCTTC	CASSFPRRQDNYNEQFF	.	.	TRBV28	TRBJ2-1
TGCGCCAGCAGCTCCTCAGGGGTGAACACTGAAGCTTTCTTT	CASSSSGVNTEAFF	few	.	TRBV5-1	TRBJ1-1
TGCAGTGCCCTGAGGGGAAGGAATGAGCAGTTCTTC	CSALRGRNEQFF	.	.	TRBV20-1	TRBJ2-1
TGCAGTGCTAGAGATCGCCAGGGCGAGTTCACCGGGGAGCTGTTTTTT	CSARDRQGEFTGELFF	few	.	TRBV20-1	TRBJ2-2
TGTGCCACCTCCGCCGGGGCGACGGCCCAGCATTTT	CATSAGATAQHF	.	.	TRBV24-1	TRBJ1-5
TGTGCCAGCAGCAGTCGTGGGGGTGGCACCGGGGAGCTGTTTTTT	CASSSRGGGTGELFF	few	.	TRBV7-9	TRBJ2-2
TGTGCCAGCAGCCTCCCCCGGGACTTAAGTAGCAATCAGCCCCAGCATTTT	CASSLPRDLSSNQPQHF	many	.	TRBV6-6	TRBJ1-5
TGTGCCATCAGTGATCCAGCACTACAGGGGGGATACGAGCAGTACTTC	CAISDPALQGGYEQYF	few	TRBD1	TRBV10-3	TRBJ2-7
TGTGCCAGCAGCGTCTCCACCGGGACAGGGGGCCACGAGCAGTACTTC	CASSVSTGTGGHEQYF	few	TRBD1	TRBV9	TRBJ2-7
TGCAGTGCTAGAGATCCGTCTGGGGGTGGCACTGAAGCTTTCTTT	CSARDPSGGGTEAFF	few	.	TRBV20-1	TRBJ1-1
TGTGCCAGCAGTTTGGAGGTGATGAACACTGAAGCTTTCTTT	CASSLEVMNTEAFF	many	.	TRBV12-3/TRBV12-4	TRBJ1-1
TGTGCCAGCAGCGTTGGGACAGTCAATGAGCAGTTCTTC	CASSVGTVNEQFF	few	TRBD1	TRBV9	TRBJ2-1
TGCAGCGGTGGCCGGAGTTACTACGAGCAGTACTTC	CSGGRSYYEQYF	.	.	TRBV29-1	TRBJ2-7
TGCAGCGTTGGGGACGACCCCAATCAGCCCCAGCATTTT	CSVGDDPNQPQHF	few	.	TRBV29-1	TRBJ1-5
TGTGCCAGTAGTATACTAGCGGAAACCACAGATACGCAGTATTTT	CASSILAETTDTQYF	.	TRBD2	TRBV19	TRBJ2-3
TGTGGCAGCTCCCGGGACAGAGAAACTAACTATGGCTACACCTTC	CGSSRDRETNYGYTF	.	TRBD1	TRBV18	TRBJ1-2
TGTGCCAGCAGCTTCGGGGCTGTAGATACGCAGTATTTT	CASSFGAVDTQYF	few	.	TRBV14	TRBJ2-3
TGTGCCAGCAGCTTAGGGACAGACCCAGATACGCAGTATTTT	CASSLGTDPDTQYF	few	.	TRBV7-2	TRBJ2-3
TGCGCCAGCAGCTTTGAGGATTCCCAGCGGGAGACCCAGTACTTC	CASSFEDSQRETQYF	many	.	TRBV5-1	TRBJ2-5
TGCGCCAGCAGCCAAGATGGGATAGGGATTTCACCCCTCCACTTT	CASSQDGIGISPLHF	few	.	TRBV4-3	TRBJ1-6
TGTGCCAGCAGGATGTCAGATACGCAGTATTTT	CASRMSDTQYF	.	.	TRBV12-3/TRBV12-4	TRBJ2-3
TGCGCCAGCAGCTCTCAGGGGAATTCACCCCTCCACTTT	CASSSQGNSPLHF	many	.	TRBV5-1	TRBJ1-6
TGTGCCAGCACCCTACAGGACGAGCAGTACTTC	CASTLQDEQYF	.	.	TRBV6-6	TRBJ2-7
TGCAGTGCTAGAGGTTCCCGGCAGGGCGTCTCCTACAATGAGCAGTTCTTC	CSARGSRQGVSYNEQFF	few	.	TRBV20-1	TRBJ2-1
TGTGCCAGCAGCACGCGAAGGAGACTCCAAATCACTGAAGCTTTCTTT	CASSTRRRLQITEAFF	.	.	TRBV21-1	TRBJ1-1
TGCGCCAGCGGGACGACAGGGGGCGGCGAGACCCAGTACTTC	CASGTTGGGETQYF	.	TRBD1	TRBV5-1	TRBJ2-5
TGTGCCAGCAGGGCCCAAACAGCAAAAGCTTTCTTT	CASRAQTAKAFF	few	.	TRBV28	TRBJ1-1
TGCGCCAGCATGCCGGGGAATAGGGAGACCCAGTACTTC	CASMPGNRETQYF	.	.	TRBV5-1	TRBJ2-5
TGTGCCAGCTCACTCACGGATCCCTCTGGAAACACCATATATTTT	CASSLTDPSGNTIYF	.	.	TRBV18	TRBJ1-3
TGTGCCAGCAGCTCCAGACAGGGGATACGGAAGGAAAAACTGTTTTTT	CASSSRQGIRKEKLFF	.	TRBD1	TRBV7-9	TRBJ1-4
TGTGCCAGCAGCGGACGGACGGTCCCTAATGAAAAACTGTTTTTT	CASSGRTVPNEKLFF	few	.	TRBV7-8	TRBJ1-4
TGTGCCAGCAGCCCTCGACTAGCGGGGGGGCCGGAGACCCAGTACTTC	CASSPRLAGGPETQYF	few	TRBD2	TRBV9	TRBJ2-5
TGTGCCAGCAGCTTTGGTAGTCGGGGCAATCAGCCCCAGCATTTT	CASSFGSRGNQPQHF	many	.	TRBV7-2	TRBJ1-5
TGTGCCAGCAGCTTATTCCGGGCCACAGATACGCAGTATTTT	CASSLFRATDTQYF	.	.	TRBV7-8	TRBJ2-3
TGCAGCGTGGGGGCAAAGTATGGTCCCGGCTACACCTTC	CSVGAKYGPGYTF	.	.	TRBV29-1	TRBJ1-2
TGTGCCAGCAGGACAGAGTGGGTCTCCTACGAGCAGTACTTC	CASRTEWVSYEQYF	few	.	TRBV27	TRBJ2-7
TGCGCCAGCATTAGCGGACAGGGGGCGGCGTACCCCCAGTCGAATGAGCAGTTCTTC	CASISGQGAAYPQSNEQFF	many	TRBD1	TRBV10-1	TRBJ2-1
TGTGCCAGCAGCTTATTGCCCCCTGGGGACAAAGCAAATACGCAGTATTTT	CASSLLPPGDKANTQYF	.	.	TRBV7-6	TRBJ2-3
TGCGCCAGCAGCTTAGTAGGGAACCCTGGGGCCAACGTCCTGACTTTC	CASSLVGNPGANVLTF	few	.	TRBV5-1	TRBJ2-6
TGCAGCGTTGAAGATGCCCCCGGGGGTCGGGCCACAGATACGCAGTATTTT	CSVEDAPGGRATDTQYF	few	.	TRBV29-1	TRBJ2-3
TGCGCCAGCAGCCAACCTAGTGGGTATGGCGCCAAAAACATTCAGTACTTC	CASSQPSGYGAKNIQYF	many	.	TRBV4-1	TRBJ2-4